This T cell receptor (beta chain) was sequenced in a study of graft-versus-host responses after intestinal transplantation. A note on this clone: Its antigen is still unknown.

The CDR3 is 12 residues long. Germline-derived CDR1 and CDR2 are KGHSH and LQKENI. Trimming pared 5 bases from V and 6 bases from J, leaving 11 bases between. TCRdb's table, derived via immunoSEQ multiplex PCR, lists solely in-frame clones and lacks some. The table has over 55,000 clones, 84% seen once; the top ten hold nearly 0.4%. Study-wide findings and caveats: GvH clones surfaced in recipient marrow, some emerging earlier in ileum or blood.

This chain uses TRBV18 with TRBJ2-7; tentative D call: TRBD1 (6 bases). The TCR originated in a human donor who was the organ donor for an intestinal transplant. Sequenced material: unstimulated CD4+ T cells sorted from spleen or lymph node cells, taken before transplant. The CDR3 protein is CASSSAGAEQYV. In DNA, the CDR3 is TGTGCCAGCTCATCGGCAGGGGCCGAGCAGTACGTC.